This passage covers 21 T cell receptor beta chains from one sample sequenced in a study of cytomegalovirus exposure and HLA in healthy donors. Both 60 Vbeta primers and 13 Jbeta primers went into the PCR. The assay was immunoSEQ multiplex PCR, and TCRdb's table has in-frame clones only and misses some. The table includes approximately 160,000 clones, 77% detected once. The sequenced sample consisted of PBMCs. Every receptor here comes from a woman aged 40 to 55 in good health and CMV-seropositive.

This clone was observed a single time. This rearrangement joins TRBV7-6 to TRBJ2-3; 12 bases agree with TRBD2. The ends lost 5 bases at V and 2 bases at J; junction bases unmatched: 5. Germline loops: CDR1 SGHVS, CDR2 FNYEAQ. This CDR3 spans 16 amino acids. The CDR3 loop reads CASSTRTSGTTDTQYF. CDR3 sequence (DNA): TGTGCCAGCAGCACTCGGACTAGCGGGACCACAGATACGCAGTATTTT.

CDR3 region: CAWSVQVWGQDYEQYF. The CDR3 region has the DNA TGTGCCTGGAGTGTACAGGTGTGGGGACAGGACTACGAGCAGTACTTC. The chain combines TRBV30 with TRBJ2-7; 8 bases fit TRBD1. Germline V gene lookup returns CDR1 GTSNPN and CDR2 SVGIG (reference sequence). The V segment lost 0 bases and the J segment 3 bases; nucleotides outside the gene matches: 10. CDR3 size: 16 residues.

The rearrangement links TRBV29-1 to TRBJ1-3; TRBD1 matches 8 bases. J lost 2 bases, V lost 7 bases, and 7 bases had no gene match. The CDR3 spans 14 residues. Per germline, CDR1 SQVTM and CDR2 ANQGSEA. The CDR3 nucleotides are TGCAGCGCCAGCATGGACAGGGCTGGAAACACCATATATTTT. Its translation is CSASMDRAGNTIYF. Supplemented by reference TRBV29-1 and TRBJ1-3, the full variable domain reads SAVISQKPSRDICQRGTSLTIQCQVDSQVTMMFWYRQQPGQSLTLIATANQGSEATYESGFVIDKFPISRPNLTFSTLTVSNMSPEDSSIYLCSASMDRAGNTIYFGEGSWLTVV.

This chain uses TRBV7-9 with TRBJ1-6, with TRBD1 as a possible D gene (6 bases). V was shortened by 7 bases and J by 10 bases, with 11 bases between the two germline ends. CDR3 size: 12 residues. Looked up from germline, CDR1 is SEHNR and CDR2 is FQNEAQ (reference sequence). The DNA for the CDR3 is TGTGCCAGCACCCGACAGGCGTCACCCCTCCACTTT. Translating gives CASTRQASPLHF.

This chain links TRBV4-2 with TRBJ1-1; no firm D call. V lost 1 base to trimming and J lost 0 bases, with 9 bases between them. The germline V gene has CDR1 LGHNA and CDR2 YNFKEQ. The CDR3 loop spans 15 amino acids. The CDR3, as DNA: TGTGCCAGCAGCCAAGGAGGAGGCATGAACACTGAAGCTTTCTTT. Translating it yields CASSQGGGMNTEAFF.

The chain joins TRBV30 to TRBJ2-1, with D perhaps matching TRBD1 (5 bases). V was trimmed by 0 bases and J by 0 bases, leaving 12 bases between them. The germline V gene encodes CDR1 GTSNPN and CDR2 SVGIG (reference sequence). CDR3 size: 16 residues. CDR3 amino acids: CAWSVRGASSYNEQFF. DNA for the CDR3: TGTGCCTGGAGTGTAAGGGGCGCAAGCTCCTACAATGAGCAGTTCTTC. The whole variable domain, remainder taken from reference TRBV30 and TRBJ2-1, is SQTIHQWPATLVQPVGSPLSLECTVEGTSNPNLYWYRQAAGRGLQLLFYSVGIGQISSEVPQNLSASRPQDRQFILSSKKLLLSDSGFYLCAWSVRGASSYNEQFFGPGTRLTVL.

The DNA of the CDR3 is TGTGCCAGCAGCGGCCTCAGAGCGGGGGCTACAGATACGCAGTATTTT. Translating gives CASSGLRAGATDTQYF. This chain links TRBV7-2 with TRBJ2-3; TRBD2 matches 8 bases. The CDR3 totals 16 residues. V lost 5 bases to trimming and J lost 3 bases; unmatched junction nucleotides: 10. Germline lookup yields CDR1 SGHTA and CDR2 FQGNSA.

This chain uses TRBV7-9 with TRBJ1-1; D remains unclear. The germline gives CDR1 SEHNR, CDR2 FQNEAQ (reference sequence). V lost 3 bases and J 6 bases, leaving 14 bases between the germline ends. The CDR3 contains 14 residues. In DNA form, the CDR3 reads TGTGCCAGCAGCTTGGCTTTGGAGGGCTCTGAAGCTTTCTTT. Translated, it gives CASSLALEGSEAFF.

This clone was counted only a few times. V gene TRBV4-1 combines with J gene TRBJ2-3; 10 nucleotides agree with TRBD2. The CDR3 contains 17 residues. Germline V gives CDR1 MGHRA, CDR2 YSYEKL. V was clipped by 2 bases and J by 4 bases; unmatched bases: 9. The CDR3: CASSQRILAGDSDTQYF. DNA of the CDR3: TGCGCCAGCAGCCAAAGGATCCTAGCGGGGGATTCAGATACGCAGTATTTT.

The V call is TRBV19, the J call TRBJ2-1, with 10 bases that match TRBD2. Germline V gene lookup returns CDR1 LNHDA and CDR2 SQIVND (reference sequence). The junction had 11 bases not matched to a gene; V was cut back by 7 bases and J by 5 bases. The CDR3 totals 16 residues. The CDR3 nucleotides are TGTGCCAGTACGGAGGTAGCGGGAGGATGGCACAATGAGCAGTTCTTC. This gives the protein CASTEVAGGWHNEQFF.

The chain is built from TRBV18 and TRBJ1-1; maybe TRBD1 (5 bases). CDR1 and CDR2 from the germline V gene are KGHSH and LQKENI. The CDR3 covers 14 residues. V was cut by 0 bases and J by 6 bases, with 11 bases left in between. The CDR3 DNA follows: TGTGCCAGCTCACCACCTGCAGGGATCCCTGAAGCTTTCTTT. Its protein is CASSPPAGIPEAFF.

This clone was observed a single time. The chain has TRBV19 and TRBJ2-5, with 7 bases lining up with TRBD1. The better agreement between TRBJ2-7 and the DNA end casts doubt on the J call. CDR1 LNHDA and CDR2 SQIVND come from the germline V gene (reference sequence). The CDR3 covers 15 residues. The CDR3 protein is CASRRGVLTGDEQYF. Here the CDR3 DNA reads TGTGCCTCCCGAAGGGGAGTGTTAACAGGGGACGAGCAGTACTTC.

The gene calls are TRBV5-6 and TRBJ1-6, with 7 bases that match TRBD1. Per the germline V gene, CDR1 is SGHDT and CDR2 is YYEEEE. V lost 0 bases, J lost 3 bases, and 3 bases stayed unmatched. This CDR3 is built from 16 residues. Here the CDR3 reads CASSLGQGVYNSPLHF. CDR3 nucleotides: TGTGCCAGCAGCTTGGGCCAGGGGGTCTATAATTCACCCCTCCACTTT.

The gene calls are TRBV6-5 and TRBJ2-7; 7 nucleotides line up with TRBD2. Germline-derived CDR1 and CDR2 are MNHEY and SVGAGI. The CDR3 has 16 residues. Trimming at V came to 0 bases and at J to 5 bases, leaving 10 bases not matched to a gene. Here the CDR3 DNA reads TGTGCCAGCAGTTACTCCCTTGCCAGCGGGATTCACGAGCAGTACTTC. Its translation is CASSYSLASGIHEQYF.

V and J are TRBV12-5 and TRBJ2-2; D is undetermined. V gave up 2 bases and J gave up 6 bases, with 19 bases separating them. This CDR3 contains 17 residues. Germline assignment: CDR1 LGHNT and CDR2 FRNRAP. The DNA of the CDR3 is TGTGCTAGTGGTTTGAATGTTCTCGCAGGTTTCGCCGGGGAGCTGTTTTTT. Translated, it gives CASGLNVLAGFAGELFF.

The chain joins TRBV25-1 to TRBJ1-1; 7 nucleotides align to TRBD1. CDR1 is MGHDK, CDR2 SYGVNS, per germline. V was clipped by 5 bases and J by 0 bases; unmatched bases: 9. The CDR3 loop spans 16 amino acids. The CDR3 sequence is CASSYGQDNVNTEAFF. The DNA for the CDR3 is TGTGCCAGCAGTTACGGACAGGACAACGTGAACACTGAAGCTTTCTTT. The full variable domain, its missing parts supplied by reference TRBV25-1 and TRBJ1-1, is EADIYQTPRYLVIGTGKKITLECSQTMGHDKMYWYQQDPGMELHLIHYSYGVNSTEKGDLSSESTVSRIRTEHFPLTLESARPSHTSQYLCASSYGQDNVNTEAFFGQGTRLTVV.

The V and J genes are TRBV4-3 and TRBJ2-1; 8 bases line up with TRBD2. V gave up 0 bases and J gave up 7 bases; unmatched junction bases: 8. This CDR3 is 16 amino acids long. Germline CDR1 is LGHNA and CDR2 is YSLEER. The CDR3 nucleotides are TGCGCCAGCAGCCAAGACCCCAGCGGGAGTATAAATGAGCAGTTCTTC. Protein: CASSQDPSGSINEQFF.

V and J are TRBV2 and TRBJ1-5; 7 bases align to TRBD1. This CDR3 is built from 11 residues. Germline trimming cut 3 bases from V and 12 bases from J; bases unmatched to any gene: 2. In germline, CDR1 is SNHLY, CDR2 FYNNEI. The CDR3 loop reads CASSEAGGQHF. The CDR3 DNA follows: TGTGCCAGCAGTGAGGCAGGGGGCCAGCATTTT.

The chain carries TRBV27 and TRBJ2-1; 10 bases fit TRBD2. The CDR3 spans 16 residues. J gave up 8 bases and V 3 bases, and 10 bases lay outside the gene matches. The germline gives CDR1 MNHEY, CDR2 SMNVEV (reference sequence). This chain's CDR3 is CASSFVGTSAVHEQFF. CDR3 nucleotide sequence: TGTGCCAGCAGTTTTGTAGGGACTAGCGCGGTCCATGAGCAGTTCTTC.

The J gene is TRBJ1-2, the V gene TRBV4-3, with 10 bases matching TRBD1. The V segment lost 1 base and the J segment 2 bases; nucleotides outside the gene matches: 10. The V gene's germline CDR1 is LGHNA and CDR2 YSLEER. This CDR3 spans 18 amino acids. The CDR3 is CASSQGAATGGTNYGYTF. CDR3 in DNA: TGCGCCAGCAGCCAAGGTGCCGCGACAGGGGGCACGAACTATGGCTACACCTTC.

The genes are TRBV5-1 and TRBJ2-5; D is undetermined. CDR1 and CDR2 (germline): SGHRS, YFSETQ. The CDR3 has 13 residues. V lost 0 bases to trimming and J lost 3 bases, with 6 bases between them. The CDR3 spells CASSLELEETQYF. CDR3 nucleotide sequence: TGCGCCAGCAGCTTGGAGCTAGAAGAGACCCAGTACTTC.